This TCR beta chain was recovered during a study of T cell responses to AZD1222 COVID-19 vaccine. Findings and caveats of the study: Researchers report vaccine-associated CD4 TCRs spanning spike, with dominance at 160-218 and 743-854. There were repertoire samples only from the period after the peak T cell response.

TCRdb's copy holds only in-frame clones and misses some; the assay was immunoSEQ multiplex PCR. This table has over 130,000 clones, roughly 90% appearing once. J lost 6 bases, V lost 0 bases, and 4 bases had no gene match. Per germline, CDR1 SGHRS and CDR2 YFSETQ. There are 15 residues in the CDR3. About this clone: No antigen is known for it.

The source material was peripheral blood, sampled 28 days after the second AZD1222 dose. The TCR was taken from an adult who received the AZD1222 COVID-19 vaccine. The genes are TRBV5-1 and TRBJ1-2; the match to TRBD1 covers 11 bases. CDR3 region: CASSLVGTGGHGYTF. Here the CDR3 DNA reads TGCGCCAGCAGCTTGGTAGGGACAGGGGGGCATGGCTACACCTTC.